This T cell receptor beta chain was identified during a study of blood T cell repertoires in COVID-19 (dated by TCRdb to 2018 to 2021). Study-wide context: Samples covering the acute and convalescent phases of COVID-19 were provided by collaborators in the United States, Italy and Spain. The prospective study material was composed of cDNA or gDNA derived from T cells, B-cell-depleted T cells, or PBMCs. Deeply sampled blood TCRbeta repertoires from subjects exposed to, actively infected with, or recovered from COVID-19 were included in the dataset. A de-identified subject ID, COVID-19 status, age in years and sex were almost always included in the sample metadata. A freely available public database, intended as a resource for researchers studying the immune response to SARS-CoV-2, is where the repertoires were released. Where available, HLA class I and class II types were obtained from metadata supplied by the sample provider rather than from assay-based typing. The samples were drawn from the first 160 participants of the ongoing ImmuneRACE study and from 1,254 subjects provided by 6 global collaborators.

Overall study results and their limits: Clinical and demographic metadata were provided uncurated, with the amount varying by source and participant.

In regard to this clone: The specificity of this receptor is unknown. Within one base of it there is no much larger clone, and no base qualities were kept.

The CDR3 has 15 amino acids, counting the end cysteine and phenylalanine. Only the CDR3 DNA stays, 45 bases, in frame from base 1. In the germline V gene (reference sequence), CDR1 corresponds to SEHNR and CDR2 to FQNEAQ. Germline trimming amounts to 5 bases on V and 5 bases on J, with 9 as the count of junction bases outside the gene matches. TCRbeta CDR3 regions were amplified from genomic DNA by means of the immunoSEQ Assay, a bias-controlled multiplex PCR. The published analysis was carried out like this. The number of nucleated cells in each sample was estimated by amplification of reference gene primers within the assay. To quantify the absolute abundance of each unique TCRbeta CDR3 rearrangement, sequence reads were collapsed and filtered. Productive Simpson clonality was computed per sample as the square root of Simpson's diversity index over productive rearrangements. TCRdb provides this immuneACCESS table in a form limited to in-frame rearrangements. Some clones are lacking; in checked studies, under half of them reflect an unresolved V gene, and why the rest are absent is not known. That table furnishes V, J and clone size, whereas the DNA furnished D and trimming. The sample table holds about 180,000 clones, of which 70% to 90% were seen once. Around 20% of the sample is taken by the ten largest.

Whole blood was collected in K2EDTA tubes by collaborating institutions according to the institutions' own protocols. For TCRbeta analysis, collaborator samples were shipped as frozen whole blood, as isolated PBMCs, or as DNA extracted from either sample type. The TCR originated in a man in his 70s with active or convalescent COVID-19. Input material: peripheral blood. The sequence is built from TRBV7-9 and TRBJ2-7; 10 junctional bases match TRBD1. CDR3 reads: CASSLYPTGGDEQYF. The nucleotide sequence is given as TGTGCCAGCAGCCTCTACCCGACAGGGGGCGACGAGCAGTACTTC.